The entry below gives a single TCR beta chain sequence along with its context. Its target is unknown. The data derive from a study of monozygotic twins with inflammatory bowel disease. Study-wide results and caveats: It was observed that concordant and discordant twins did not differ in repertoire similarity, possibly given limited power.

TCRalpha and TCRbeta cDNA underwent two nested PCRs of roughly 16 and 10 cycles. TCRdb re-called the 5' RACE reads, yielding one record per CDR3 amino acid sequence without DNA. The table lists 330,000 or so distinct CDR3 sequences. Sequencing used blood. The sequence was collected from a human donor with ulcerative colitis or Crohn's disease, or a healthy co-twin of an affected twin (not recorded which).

CDR3 protein: CSVEFPGILYEQYF. This chain links TRBV29-1 with TRBJ2-7. The CDR3 is 14 residues long. The germline V gene has CDR1 SQVTM and CDR2 ANQGSEA.